This T cell receptor (beta chain) originates from a study of shared clonotypes between healthy human individuals. Comment on this clone: Its specificity is unknown.

The CDR3 has 16 amino acids. CDR1 MNHEY and CDR2 SVGAGI come from the germline V gene. V lost 4 bases to trimming and J lost 4 bases; unmatched junction nucleotides: 12. Points from the study as a whole: Sequencing of the sorted subsets was shown by rarefaction to be incomplete despite large depth.

Clones were read by immunoSEQ multiplex PCR, and TCRdb kept only the in-frame ones, dropping some. This table holds roughly 380,000 clones, approximately 96% found once. This receptor was taken from a man younger than 40 in good health. The sequenced material came from memory CD8+ T cells sorted from blood. Subset here: CD45RO+ cells pooled with CCR7-negative TemRA cells. The V call is TRBV6-5, the J call TRBJ2-7; 8 nucleotides align to TRBD2. The DNA of the CDR3 is TGTGCCAGCAGTTCAAGACTAGCGTCACCGTTTTACGAGCAGTACTTC. Protein sequence: CASSSRLASPFYEQYF.